Each of the 29 T cell receptor beta chains below was sequenced from the same sample in a study of CD8+ T cells in alopecia areata. Investigators isolated RNA and reverse transcribed it into cDNA to act as the sequencing template. Method: immunoSEQ multiplex PCR; TCRdb's copy keeps in-frame clones and lacks some. The data show 200,000 or so clones, with around 50% seen just once and over 4% held by the top ten. Sequencing was performed on CD8+ T cells sorted from blood. Source of these receptors: a human donor in good health.

The chain is built from TRBV6-6 and TRBJ2-5; the D is unclear. Germline V lookup: CDR1 MNHNY, CDR2 SVGAGI (reference sequence). V gave up 0 bases and J gave up 4 bases, with 0 bases separating them. The CDR3 consists of 11 residues. In DNA form, the CDR3 reads TGTGCCAGCAGTTACTCAGAGACCCAGTACTTC. This codes for CASSYSETQYF.

This chain uses TRBV30 with TRBJ2-3; 11 bases align to TRBD2. This CDR3 comprises 15 residues. In germline, CDR1 is GTSNPN, CDR2 SVGIG (reference sequence). J lost 2 bases, V lost 0 bases, and 1 base had no gene match. CDR3 DNA sequence: TGTGCCTGGAGTGTACTAGCGGGGGTCACAGATACGCAGTATTTT. Protein product: CAWSVLAGVTDTQYF.

Only a few counts were recorded for this clone. V is TRBV7-9 and J is TRBJ2-1; D not resolved. The V and J ends lost 5 bases and 9 bases respectively, with 11 bases between them. There are 12 residues in the CDR3. Germline V lookup: CDR1 SEHNR, CDR2 FQNEAQ (reference sequence). The DNA of the CDR3 is TGTGCCAGCAGCACGAATAGTGTTGAGCAGTTCTTC. Amino acid sequence: CASSTNSVEQFF.

The rearrangement links TRBV13 to TRBJ2-5; the match to TRBD2 covers 7 bases. Trimming took 5 bases from V and 1 from J; bases not matched to a gene: 7. The CDR3 sequence is 15 residues long. Germline V gene data show CDR1 as PRHDT and CDR2 as FYEKMQ (reference sequence). The CDR3 DNA reads as TGTGCCAGCAGCCCTTCCCCTAGCGGCCAAGAGACCCAGTACTTC. This encodes CASSPSPSGQETQYF.

Of note for this clone: In the same sample, other DNA sequences code for this CDR3. The J gene is TRBJ2-7, the V gene TRBV4-1; tentatively, D is TRBD1 or TRBD2 (5 bases each). The V gene's germline CDR1 is MGHRA and CDR2 YSYEKL. The CDR3 length is 14 residues. Trimming shortened V by 1 base and J by 2 bases, and 9 bases separated the two germline ends. The CDR3 DNA sequence: TGCGCCAGCAGCCAAGTTCAGGGAGCCTACGAGCAGTACTTC. Translated: CASSQVQGAYEQYF.

The chain has TRBV5-6 and TRBJ2-7; no definite D call. Germline lookup yields CDR1 SGHDT and CDR2 YYEEEE. CDR3 length: 12 amino acids. The V and J ends lost 5 bases and 0 bases respectively, with 6 bases between them. The chain's CDR3 is CASSWSSYEQYF. CDR3 sequence (DNA): TGTGCCAGCAGTTGGAGCTCCTACGAGCAGTACTTC.

This clone was detected only a few times. This chain links TRBV4-1 with TRBJ2-4, with 14 bases that match TRBD2. Germline CDR1 MGHRA, CDR2 YSYEKL. The V segment lost 3 bases and the J segment 0 bases; nucleotides outside the gene matches: 10. The CDR3 is made up of 20 amino acids. The CDR3, as DNA: TGCGCCAGCAGCCACCTGACTAGCGGGGGGGCTCGGGAAGCCAAAAACATTCAGTACTTC. Amino acid sequence: CASSHLTSGGAREAKNIQYF.

Of note for this clone: Distinct nucleotide sequences in the sample also encode this CDR3. V usage is TRBV14 and J usage is TRBJ2-7; no clear D gene. Trimming took 4 bases from V and 4 from J, leaving 5 bases between them. This CDR3 comprises 11 residues. Germline loops: CDR1 SGHDN, CDR2 FVKESK. The chain's CDR3 is CASSRGYEQYF. DNA for the CDR3: TGTGCCAGCAGCCGGGGTTACGAGCAGTACTTC.

The rearrangement joins TRBV7-2 to TRBJ1-2, with no clear D. Trimming took 6 bases from V and 5 from J, leaving 7 bases between them. Germline CDR1 is SGHTA and CDR2 is FQGNSA. This CDR3 has 11 residues. CDR3 residues: CASRDEYGYTF. The DNA for the CDR3 is TGTGCCAGCAGAGACGAGTATGGCTACACCTTC.

The chain joins TRBV14 to TRBJ1-2; D not certain. The V gene's germline CDR1 is SGHDN and CDR2 FVKESK. Trimming removed 0 bases at V and 3 bases at J, with 2 bases between. This CDR3 has 12 amino acids. The CDR3, as DNA: TGTGCCAGCAGCCAAGACGACTATGGCTACACCTTC. It codes for CASSQDDYGYTF.

A few counts support this clone. The chain combines TRBV29-1 with TRBJ2-5; tentatively, D is TRBD2 (6 bases). This CDR3 comprises 11 residues. The V and J ends lost 5 bases and 5 bases respectively, with 9 bases between them. The germline V gene encodes CDR1 SQVTM and CDR2 ANQGSEA. This chain's CDR3 is CSVFGRETQYF. DNA for the CDR3: TGCAGCGTTTTTGGGAGGGAGACCCAGTACTTC.

V gene TRBV7-9 combines with J gene TRBJ2-7; D ambiguous. V gave up 1 base and J gave up 4 bases, with 8 bases separating them. Germline CDR1 is SEHNR and CDR2 is FQNEAQ (reference sequence). The length of the CDR3 is 13 residues. The CDR3 protein is CASSLEVGYEQYF. The CDR3 DNA is TGTGCCAGCAGCTTAGAGGTTGGGTACGAGCAGTACTTC.

The V and J genes are TRBV27 and TRBJ1-2, with no clear D. The CDR3 loop spans 13 amino acids. The V end lost 0 bases, the J end lost 6 bases, and 8 bases lay between the germline ends. CDR1 and CDR2 (germline): MNHEY, SMNVEV (reference sequence). The CDR3 DNA reads TGTGCCAGCAGTTTATCGAGAGGAGATGGCTACACCTTC. Encoded protein: CASSLSRGDGYTF.

This sequence joins TRBV7-9 and TRBJ1-4; TRBD1 is a possible D gene (6 bases). V lost 7 bases to trimming and J lost 8 bases, with 20 bases between them. This CDR3 contains 15 residues. Germline V gene sequence: CDR1 SEHNR, CDR2 FQNEAQ (reference sequence). The CDR3 DNA reads TGTGCCAGCACCTCCTCCCGGCAGGGGAGCGAAAAACTGTTTTTT. This gives the protein CASTSSRQGSEKLFF.

The chain has TRBV2 and TRBJ2-2, with a tentative D call TRBD2 (6 bases). This CDR3 region has 15 residues. V lost 1 base to trimming and J lost 5 bases, with 11 bases between them. Germline loops: CDR1 SNHLY, CDR2 FYNNEI. The chain's CDR3 is CASSEVPGRTGELFF. DNA of the CDR3: TGTGCCAGCAGTGAAGTACCAGGGAGGACCGGGGAGCTGTTTTTT.

This clone was counted between two and nine times. J is TRBJ2-7 and V is TRBV29-1, with D uncertain. With 0 bases removed from V and 7 bases from J, the gap between germline ends came to 7 bases. In germline, CDR1 is SQVTM, CDR2 ANQGSEA. CDR3 length equals 11 residues. CDR3 residues: CSVEDLQEQYF. The DNA for the CDR3 is TGCAGCGTTGAAGATCTCCAAGAGCAGTACTTC.

A few counts support this clone. V usage is TRBV27 and J usage is TRBJ1-2; 9 nucleotides match TRBD1. CDR3 length: 16 residues. Germline V gene sequence: CDR1 MNHEY, CDR2 SMNVEV (reference sequence). Trimming removed 5 bases from V and 5 bases from J; junction bases left unmatched: 12. In DNA, the CDR3 is TGTGCCAGCAGTCTACAAGGAGGACAGGGGTTGTATGGCTACACCTTC. As protein: CASSLQGGQGLYGYTF.

In its sample, this clone was seen once. The rearrangement links TRBV9 to TRBJ2-7, with D possibly matching TRBD2 (5 bases). This CDR3 has 13 amino acids. CDR1 and CDR2 from the germline V gene are SGDLS and YYNGEE. The V gene lost 0 bases and the J gene lost 6 bases, with 10 bases spanning the gap. The CDR3 sequence is CASSVAAGVEQYF. In DNA, the CDR3 is TGTGCCAGCAGCGTAGCTGCCGGGGTCGAGCAGTACTTC.

This sequence joins TRBV6-6 and TRBJ2-5; no reliable D call. Trimming removed 6 bases from V and 4 bases from J, with 18 bases in between. CDR3 length: 15 residues. In germline, CDR1 is MNHNY, CDR2 SVGAGI (reference sequence). The CDR3 loop reads CASSYRGPGRETQYF. The DNA of the CDR3 is TGTGCCAGCAGCTACCGCGGACCCGGGCGAGAGACCCAGTACTTC.

The chain has TRBV5-6 and TRBJ2-2, with D unclear. Trimming removed 0 bases at V and 2 bases at J, with 5 bases between. This CDR3 region has 14 residues. The germline V gene encodes CDR1 SGHDT and CDR2 YYEEEE. The CDR3 is CASSLVTNTGELFF. In nucleotides, the CDR3 is TGTGCCAGCAGCTTGGTTACTAACACCGGGGAGCTGTTTTTT.

This sequence joins TRBV5-1 and TRBJ2-7, with TRBD1 matching 10 bases. Trimming took 2 bases from V and 5 from J; bases not matched to a gene: 7. The CDR3 consists of 15 residues. Germline assignment: CDR1 SGHRS and CDR2 YFSETQ. The CDR3 DNA sequence: TGCGCCAGCAGCTTCCGACAGGGGGCAACGAACGAGCAGTACTTC. Its protein is CASSFRQGATNEQYF.

This chain uses TRBV13 with TRBJ2-7; tentative D call: TRBD1 (6 bases). With 4 bases removed from V and 6 bases from J, the gap between germline ends came to 13 bases. Germline lookup yields CDR1 PRHDT and CDR2 FYEKMQ (reference sequence). CDR3 length: 13 residues. The CDR3 DNA reads as TGTGCCAGCAGCTCGAGTCTAGGGGGCGAGCAGTACTTC. It specifies CASSSSLGGEQYF.

Only a few counts were recorded for this clone. V gene TRBV4-1 combines with J gene TRBJ1-5, with D hard to call. Trimming took off 0 bases at V and 3 bases at J, with 12 bases between the two ends. The CDR3 is made up of 16 amino acids. CDR1 and CDR2 (germline): MGHRA, YSYEKL. The CDR3 sequence: CASSQDLYGYNQPQHF. In nucleotides, the CDR3 is TGCGCCAGCAGCCAAGATCTGTACGGATACAATCAGCCCCAGCATTTT.

The chain joins TRBV14 to TRBJ2-1, with TRBD1 matching 7 bases. The CDR3 extends over 16 amino acids. The V and J ends lost 7 bases and 0 bases, in that order; junction bases with no gene match: 9. The V gene's germline CDR1 is SGHDN and CDR2 FVKESK. The CDR3 DNA is TGTGCCAGCATGGCGACAGGGCGGAGCTCCTACAATGAGCAGTTCTTC. Translation: CASMATGRSSYNEQFF.

The chain combines TRBV7-9 with TRBJ1-3; D possibly corresponds to TRBD1 (6 bases). Trimming took 4 bases from V and 3 from J, leaving 13 bases between them. The V gene's germline CDR1 is SEHNR and CDR2 FQNEAQ (reference sequence). This CDR3 has 15 residues. CDR3 nucleotides: TGTGCCAGCAGCTCACAGGGATTCGGTGGAAACACCATATATTTT. It codes for CASSSQGFGGNTIYF.

The CDR3 region is CATLPDYGSYEQYF. CDR3 nucleotides: TGTGCCACCCTCCCGGACTACGGATCCTACGAGCAGTACTTC. The V call is TRBV15, the J call TRBJ2-7; TRBD2 might be the D (6 bases). Germline values: CDR1 LNHNV, CDR2 YYDKDF (reference sequence). V dropped 8 bases and J dropped 1 base, with 15 bases sitting between them. The CDR3 has 14 residues.

This clone was detected only a few times. CDR3 bases: TGCAGCGCCAAGGGTAACTACAATGAGCAGTTCTTC. Translating it yields CSAKGNYNEQFF. The chain employs TRBV29-1 and TRBJ2-1; D uncertain. Trimming shortened V by 7 bases and J by 3 bases, and 10 bases separated the two germline ends. Germline V CDR1 and CDR2: SQVTM, ANQGSEA. This CDR3 is 12 amino acids long.

This clone was counted between two and nine times. Other DNA sequences of this sample code for an identical CDR3. This chain joins TRBV6-1 and TRBJ1-2; D is ambiguous. Trimming stripped 2 bases from V and 8 bases from J, with 3 bases between. In germline, CDR1 is MNHNS, CDR2 SASEGT. The CDR3 runs to 10 residues. CDR3 sequence: CASSEWGYTF. Here the CDR3 DNA reads TGTGCCAGCAGTGAATGGGGCTACACCTTC.

By share of the sample, this clone is medium-sized. The chain uses TRBV6-5 and TRBJ2-1, with a tentative D call TRBD1 (5 bases). The CDR3 covers 15 residues. The germline V and J ends were trimmed by 3 bases and 1 base, with 10 bases remaining between them. The V gene's germline CDR1 is MNHEY and CDR2 SVGAGI. CDR3 sequence: CASSYRPGSYNEQFF. DNA of the CDR3: TGTGCCAGCAGTTATCGGCCAGGGTCCTACAATGAGCAGTTCTTC.